Sequencing of this T cell receptor beta chain was carried out in a study of T-cell memory formation after mild COVID-19. At least ten counts were recorded for this clonotype. TCRdb independently ran MiXCR on the 5' RACE reads; one entry per CDR3 protein. The data show approximately 440,000 distinct CDR3 sequences, around 20% seen once. The sample was PBMCs or a T cell subset sorted from them (not recorded which). The origin of this receptor is an adult woman who had mild COVID-19 (a few samples of this study predate the infection). Cell type and time point are not known.

In DNA, the CDR3 is TGTGCCAGCAGCTTAGAGGCGGGATGGGCCGGGGAGCTGTTTTTT. Translated: CASSLEAGWAGELFF. The chain carries TRBV7-6 and TRBJ2-2; a possible D gene is TRBD2 (6 bases). The CDR3 extends over 15 amino acids. Germline V CDR1 and CDR2: SGHVS, FNYEAQ. Trimming removed 1 base from V and 6 bases from J, with 12 bases in between. The variable domain in full, completed from reference TRBV7-6 and TRBJ2-2, reads GAGVSQSPRYKVTKRGQDVALRCDPISGHVSLYWYRQALGQGPEFLTYFNYEAQQDKSGLPNDRFSAERPEGSISTLTIQRTEQRDSAMYRCASSLEAGWAGELFFGEGSRLTVL.